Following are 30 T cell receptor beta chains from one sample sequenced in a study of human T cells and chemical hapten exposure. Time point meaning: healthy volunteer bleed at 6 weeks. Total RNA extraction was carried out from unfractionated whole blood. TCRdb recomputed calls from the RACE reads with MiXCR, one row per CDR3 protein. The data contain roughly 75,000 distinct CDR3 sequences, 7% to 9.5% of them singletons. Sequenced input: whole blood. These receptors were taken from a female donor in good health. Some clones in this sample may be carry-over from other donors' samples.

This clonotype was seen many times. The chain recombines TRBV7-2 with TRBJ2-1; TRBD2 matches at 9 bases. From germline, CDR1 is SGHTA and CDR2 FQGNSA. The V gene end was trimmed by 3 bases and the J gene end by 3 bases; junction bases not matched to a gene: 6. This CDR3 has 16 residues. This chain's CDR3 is CASSFSGGGVYNEQFF. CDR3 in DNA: TGTGCCAGCAGCTTTTCCGGCGGGGGGGTCTACAATGAGCAGTTCTTC.

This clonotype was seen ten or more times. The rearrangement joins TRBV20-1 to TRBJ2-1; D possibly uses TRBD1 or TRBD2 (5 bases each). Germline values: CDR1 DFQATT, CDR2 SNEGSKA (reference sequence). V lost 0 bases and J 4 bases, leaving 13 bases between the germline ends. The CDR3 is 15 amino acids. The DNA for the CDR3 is TGCAGTGCTAGAGACCAGCACGAGGGGTACAATGAGCAGTTCTTC. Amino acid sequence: CSARDQHEGYNEQFF.

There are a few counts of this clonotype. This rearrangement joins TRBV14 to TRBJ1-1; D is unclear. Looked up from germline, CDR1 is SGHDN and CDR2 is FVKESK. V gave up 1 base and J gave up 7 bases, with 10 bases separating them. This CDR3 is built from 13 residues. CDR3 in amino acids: CASSQVTGFEAFF. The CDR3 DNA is TGTGCCAGCAGCCAAGTTACCGGGTTTGAAGCTTTCTTT. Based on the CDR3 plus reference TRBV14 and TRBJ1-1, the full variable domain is EAGVTQFPSHSVIEKGQTVTLRCDPISGHDNLYWYRRVMGKEIKFLLHFVKESKQDESGMPNNRFLAERTGGTYSTLKVQPAELEDSGVYFCASSQVTGFEAFFGQGTRLTVV.

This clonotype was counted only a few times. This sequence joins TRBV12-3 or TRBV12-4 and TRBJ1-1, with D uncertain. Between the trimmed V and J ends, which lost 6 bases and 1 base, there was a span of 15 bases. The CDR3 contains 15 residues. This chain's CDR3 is CASSNHGSWNTEAFF. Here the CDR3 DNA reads TGTGCCAGCAGCAACCACGGTTCTTGGAACACTGAAGCTTTCTTT.

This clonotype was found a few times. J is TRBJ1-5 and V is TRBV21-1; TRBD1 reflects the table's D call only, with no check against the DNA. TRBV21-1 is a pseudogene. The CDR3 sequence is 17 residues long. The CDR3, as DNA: TGTGCCAGCAGCAACTCGGCAGGGGGCTTTAGCAATCAGCCCCAGCATTTT. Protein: CASSNSAGGFSNQPQHF.

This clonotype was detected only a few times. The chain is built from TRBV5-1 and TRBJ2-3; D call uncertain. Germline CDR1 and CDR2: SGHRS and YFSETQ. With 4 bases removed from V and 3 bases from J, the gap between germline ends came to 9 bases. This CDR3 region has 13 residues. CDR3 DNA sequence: TGCGCCAGCAGCACGAAGCTTACAGATACGCAGTATTTT. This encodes CASSTKLTDTQYF.

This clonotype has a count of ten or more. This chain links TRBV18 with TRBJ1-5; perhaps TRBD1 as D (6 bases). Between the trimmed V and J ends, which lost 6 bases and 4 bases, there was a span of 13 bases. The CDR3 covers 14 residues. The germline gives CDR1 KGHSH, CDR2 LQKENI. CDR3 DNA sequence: TGTGCCAGCTCTTTTCTAGGGGGGAATCAGCCCCAGCATTTT. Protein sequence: CASSFLGGNQPQHF.

The CDR3 bases are TGTGCCAGCACCTCCCCCGTGGGGGGGACCGGGGAGCTGTTTTTT. It yields the protein CASTSPVGGTGELFF. The chain joins TRBV5-5 to TRBJ2-2; 7 bases line up with TRBD2. The V gene end was trimmed by 6 bases and the J gene end by 5 bases; junction bases not matched to a gene: 10. The CDR3 is 15 residues long. Germline loops: CDR1 SGHKS, CDR2 YYEKEE (reference sequence).

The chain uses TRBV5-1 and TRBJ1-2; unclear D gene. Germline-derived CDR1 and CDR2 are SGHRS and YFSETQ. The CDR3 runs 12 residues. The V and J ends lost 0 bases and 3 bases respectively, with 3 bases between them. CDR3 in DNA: TGCGCCAGCAGCTTGGATGACTATGGCTACACCTTC. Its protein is CASSLDDYGYTF.

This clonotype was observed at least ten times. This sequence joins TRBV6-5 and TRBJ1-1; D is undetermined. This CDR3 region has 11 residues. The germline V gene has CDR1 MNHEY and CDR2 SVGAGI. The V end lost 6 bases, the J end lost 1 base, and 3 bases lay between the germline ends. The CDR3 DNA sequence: TGTGCCAGCAGGTCGAACACTGAAGCTTTCTTT. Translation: CASRSNTEAFF.

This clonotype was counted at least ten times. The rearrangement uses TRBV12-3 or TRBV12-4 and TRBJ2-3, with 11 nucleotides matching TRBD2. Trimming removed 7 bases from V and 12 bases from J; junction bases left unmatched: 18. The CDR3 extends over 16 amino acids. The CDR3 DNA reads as TGTGCCAGCACCAGCCCGGGGGCTAGCGGGGGGCGAAGTCAGTATTTT. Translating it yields CASTSPGASGGRSQYF.

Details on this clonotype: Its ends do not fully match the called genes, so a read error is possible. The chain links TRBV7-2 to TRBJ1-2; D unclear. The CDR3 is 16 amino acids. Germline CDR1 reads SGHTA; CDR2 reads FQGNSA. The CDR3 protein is CASSLRGGRGNDGYTF. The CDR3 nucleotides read TGTGCCAGCAGCTTACGTGGAGGGCGTGGTAACGATGGCTACACCTTC.

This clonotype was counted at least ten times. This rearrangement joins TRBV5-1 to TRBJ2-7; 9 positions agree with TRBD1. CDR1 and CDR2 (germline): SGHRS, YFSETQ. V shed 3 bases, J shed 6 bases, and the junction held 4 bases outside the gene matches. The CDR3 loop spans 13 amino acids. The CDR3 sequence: CASSSDRGGEQYF. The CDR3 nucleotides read TGCGCCAGCAGCTCAGACAGGGGGGGCGAGCAGTACTTC.

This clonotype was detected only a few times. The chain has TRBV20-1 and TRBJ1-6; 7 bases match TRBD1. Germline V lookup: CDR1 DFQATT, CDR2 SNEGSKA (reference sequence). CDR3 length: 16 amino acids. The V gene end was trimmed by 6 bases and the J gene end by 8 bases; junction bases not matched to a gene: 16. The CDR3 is CSASGGTAGSYSPLHF. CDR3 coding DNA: TGCAGTGCCTCAGGGGGTACGGCTGGAAGTTATTCACCCCTCCACTTT.

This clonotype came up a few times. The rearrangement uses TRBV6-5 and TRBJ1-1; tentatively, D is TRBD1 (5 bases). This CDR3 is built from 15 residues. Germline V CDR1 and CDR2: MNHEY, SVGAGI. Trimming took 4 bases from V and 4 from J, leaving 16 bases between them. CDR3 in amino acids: CASSLGRIGVTEAFF. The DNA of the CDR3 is TGTGCCAGCAGTTTGGGACGGATAGGGGTCACTGAAGCTTTCTTT.

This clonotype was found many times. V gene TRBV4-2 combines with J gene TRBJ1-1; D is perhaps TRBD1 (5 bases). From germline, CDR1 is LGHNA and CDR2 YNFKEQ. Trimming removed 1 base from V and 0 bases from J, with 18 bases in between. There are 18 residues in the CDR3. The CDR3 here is CASSQGLIQENMNTEAFF. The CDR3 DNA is TGTGCCAGCAGCCAAGGCCTGATACAGGAAAACATGAACACTGAAGCTTTCTTT.

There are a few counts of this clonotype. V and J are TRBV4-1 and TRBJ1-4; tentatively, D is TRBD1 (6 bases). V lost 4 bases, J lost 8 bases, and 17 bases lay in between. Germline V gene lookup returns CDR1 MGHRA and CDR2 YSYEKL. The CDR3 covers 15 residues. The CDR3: CASSLDDQGREKLFF. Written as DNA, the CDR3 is TGCGCCAGCAGCCTTGACGATCAGGGGAGGGAAAAACTGTTTTTT.

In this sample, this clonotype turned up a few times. CDR3 loop: CATSRGGSYEQYF. The CDR3, as DNA: TGTGCCACCAGCAGAGGTGGAAGCTACGAGCAGTACTTC. This chain uses TRBV15 with TRBJ2-7; D gene ambiguous. This CDR3 has 13 residues. Trimming shortened V by 1 base and J by 3 bases, and 7 bases separated the two germline ends. Per the germline V gene, CDR1 is LNHNV and CDR2 is YYDKDF (reference sequence).

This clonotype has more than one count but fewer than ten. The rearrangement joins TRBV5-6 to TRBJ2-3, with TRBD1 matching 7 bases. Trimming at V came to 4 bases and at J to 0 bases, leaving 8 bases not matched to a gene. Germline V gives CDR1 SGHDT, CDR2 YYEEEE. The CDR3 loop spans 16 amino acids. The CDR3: CASSKGTEISTDTQYF. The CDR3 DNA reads TGTGCCAGCAGCAAAGGGACAGAAATAAGCACAGATACGCAGTATTTT.

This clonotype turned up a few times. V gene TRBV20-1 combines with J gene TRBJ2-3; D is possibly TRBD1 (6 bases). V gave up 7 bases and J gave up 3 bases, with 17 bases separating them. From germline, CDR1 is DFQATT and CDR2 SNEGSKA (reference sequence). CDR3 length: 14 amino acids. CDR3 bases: TGCAGTGTAAACCGGGACAACCCGACAGATACGCAGTATTTT. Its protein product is CSVNRDNPTDTQYF.

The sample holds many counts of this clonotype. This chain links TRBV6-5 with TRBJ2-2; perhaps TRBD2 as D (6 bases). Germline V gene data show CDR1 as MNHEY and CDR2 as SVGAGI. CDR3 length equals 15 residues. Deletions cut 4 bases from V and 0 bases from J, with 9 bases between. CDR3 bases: TGTGCCAGCAGTTTAAGGACTACGAACACCGGGGAGCTGTTTTTT. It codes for CASSLRTTNTGELFF.

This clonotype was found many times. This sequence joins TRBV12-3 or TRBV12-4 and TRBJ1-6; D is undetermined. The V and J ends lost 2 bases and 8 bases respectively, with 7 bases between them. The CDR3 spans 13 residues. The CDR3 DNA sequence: TGTGCCAGCAGTTTAAAGGAGGATTCACCCCTCCACTTT. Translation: CASSLKEDSPLHF.

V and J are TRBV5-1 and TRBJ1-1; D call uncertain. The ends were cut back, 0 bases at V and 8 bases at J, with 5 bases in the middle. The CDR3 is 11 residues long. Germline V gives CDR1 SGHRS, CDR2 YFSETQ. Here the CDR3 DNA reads TGCGCCAGCAGCTTGGACTCGGAAGCTTTCTTT. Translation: CASSLDSEAFF.

CDR3 nucleotides: TGTGCCAGCACCCCGGGGGGGCGAGGAAACACCATATATTTT. This translates into CASTPGGRGNTIYF. The J gene is TRBJ1-3, the V gene TRBV2; D is perhaps TRBD1 (6 bases). With 7 bases removed from V and 4 bases from J, the gap between germline ends came to 14 bases. Germline loops: CDR1 SNHLY, CDR2 FYNNEI. The CDR3 is 14 residues long.

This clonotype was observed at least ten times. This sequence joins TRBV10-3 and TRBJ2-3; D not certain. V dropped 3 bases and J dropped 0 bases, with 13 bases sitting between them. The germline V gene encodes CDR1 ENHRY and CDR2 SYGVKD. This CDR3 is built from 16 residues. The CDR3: CAISDLDRDSTDTQYF. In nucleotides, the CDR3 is TGTGCCATCAGTGACCTGGACCGAGATAGCACAGATACGCAGTATTTT.

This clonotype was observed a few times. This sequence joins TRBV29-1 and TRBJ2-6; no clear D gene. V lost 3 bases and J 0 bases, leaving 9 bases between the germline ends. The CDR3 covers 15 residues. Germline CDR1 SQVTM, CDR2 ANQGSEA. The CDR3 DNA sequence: TGCAGCGTTGATGAACAGACCTCTGGGGCCAACGTCCTGACTTTC. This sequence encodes CSVDEQTSGANVLTF.

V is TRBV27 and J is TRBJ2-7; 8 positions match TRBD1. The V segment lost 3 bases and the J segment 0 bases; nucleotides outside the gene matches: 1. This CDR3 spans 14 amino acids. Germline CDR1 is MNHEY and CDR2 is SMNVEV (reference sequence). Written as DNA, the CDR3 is TGTGCCAGCAGTTTTACAGGGGGCTCCTACGAGCAGTACTTC. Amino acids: CASSFTGGSYEQYF.

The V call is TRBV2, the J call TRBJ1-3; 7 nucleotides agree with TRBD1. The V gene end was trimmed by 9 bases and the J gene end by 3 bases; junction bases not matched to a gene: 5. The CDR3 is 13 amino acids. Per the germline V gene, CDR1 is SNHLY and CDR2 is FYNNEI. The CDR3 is CARLQGFGNTIYF. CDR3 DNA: TGTGCCAGGCTACAGGGGTTTGGAAACACCATATATTTT.

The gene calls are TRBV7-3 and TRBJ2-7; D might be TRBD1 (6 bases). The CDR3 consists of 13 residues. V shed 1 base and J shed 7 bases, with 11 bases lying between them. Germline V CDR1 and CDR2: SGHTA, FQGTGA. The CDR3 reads CASSLICTGEQYF. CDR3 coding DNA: TGTGCCAGCAGCTTAATTTGTACAGGGGAGCAGTACTTC.

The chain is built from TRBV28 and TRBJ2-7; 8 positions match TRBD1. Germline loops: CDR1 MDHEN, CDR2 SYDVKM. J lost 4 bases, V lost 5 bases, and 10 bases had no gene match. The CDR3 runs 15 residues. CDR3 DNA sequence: TGTGCCAGCAGTCTCCACGGGACAGGAGTTTACGAGCAGTACTTC. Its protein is CASSLHGTGVYEQYF.